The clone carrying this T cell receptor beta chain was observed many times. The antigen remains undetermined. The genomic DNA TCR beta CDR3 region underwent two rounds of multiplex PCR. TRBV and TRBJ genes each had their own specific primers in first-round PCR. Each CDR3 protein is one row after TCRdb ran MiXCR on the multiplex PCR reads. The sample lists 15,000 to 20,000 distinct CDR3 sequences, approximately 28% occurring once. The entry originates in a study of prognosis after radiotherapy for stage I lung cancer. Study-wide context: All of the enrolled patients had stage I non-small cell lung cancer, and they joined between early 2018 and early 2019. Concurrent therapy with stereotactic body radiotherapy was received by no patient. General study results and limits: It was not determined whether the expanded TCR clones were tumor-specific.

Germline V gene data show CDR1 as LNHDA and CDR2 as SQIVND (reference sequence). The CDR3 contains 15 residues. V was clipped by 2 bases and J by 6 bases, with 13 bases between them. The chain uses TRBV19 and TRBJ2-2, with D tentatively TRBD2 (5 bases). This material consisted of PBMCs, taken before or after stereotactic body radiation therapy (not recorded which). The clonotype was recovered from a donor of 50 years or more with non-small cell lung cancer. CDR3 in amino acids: CASSINGVAPGELFF. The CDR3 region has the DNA TGTGCCAGTAGTATAAACGGGGTCGCTCCCGGGGAGCTGTTTTTT.